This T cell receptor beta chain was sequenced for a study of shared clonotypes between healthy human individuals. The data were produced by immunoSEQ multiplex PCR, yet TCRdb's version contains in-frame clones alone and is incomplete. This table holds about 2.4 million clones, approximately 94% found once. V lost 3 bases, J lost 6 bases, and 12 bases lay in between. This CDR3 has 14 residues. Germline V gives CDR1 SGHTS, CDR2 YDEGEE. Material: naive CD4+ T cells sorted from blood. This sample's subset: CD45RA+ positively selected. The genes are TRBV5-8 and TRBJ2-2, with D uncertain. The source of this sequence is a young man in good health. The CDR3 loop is CASSSRVDPGELFF. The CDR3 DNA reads TGTGCCAGCAGCTCCCGGGTCGATCCCGGGGAGCTGTTTTTT.